Listed below are T cell receptor beta chains from one sample, sequenced in a study of Tregs in tolerant kidney transplant recipients. Sequencing used immunoSEQ multiplex PCR; TCRdb keeps in-frame clones, though not all of them. Here the sample spans fewer than 80,000 clones, about 89% being singletons. The sample here was CD4+ T cells from blood, taken before the transplant. The source is a human donor who received a combined kidney and bone marrow transplant. The CDR3 runs from the conserved cysteine through the conserved F or W. Fields, in order: D gene, clone size, V gene, J gene, CDR3 DNA, CDR3 protein. The D gene is left open where the match is weak. Some rows mark clone size as missing; the rest say once, few, many or name a class of expanded clone.

D: -; size: -; V: TRBV18; J: TRBJ1-5; DNA: TGTGCCAGCTCACTTACCGACAGGCCCGGGCAGCCCCAGCATTTT; CDR3: CASSLTDRPGQPQHF
D: -; size: -; V: TRBV6-5; J: TRBJ2-7; DNA: TGTGCCAGCAGTAGAACAGGGTCCGAGCAGTACTTC; CDR3: CASSRTGSEQYF
D: TRBD1; size: -; V: TRBV2; J: TRBJ1-5; DNA: TGTGCCAGCAGCCCCATGGACAGGGTGGACCAGCCCCAGCATTTT; CDR3: CASSPMDRVDQPQHF
D: -; size: -; V: TRBV5-1; J: TRBJ1-1; DNA: TGCGCCAGCAGCCTGGGGCCGGGAGTGAACACTGAAGCTTTCTTT; CDR3: CASSLGPGVNTEAFF
D: TRBD2; size: once; V: TRBV30; J: TRBJ2-1; DNA: TGTGCCTGGAGAGCTAGCGGGAGACGGAACCGCAATGAGCAGTTCTTC; CDR3: CAWRASGRRNRNEQFF
D: TRBD1; size: -; V: TRBV6-5; J: TRBJ1-2; DNA: TGTGCCAGCACAACAGTAGGAGGGGGCTTGGATGGCTACACCTTC; CDR3: CASTTVGGGLDGYTF
D: -; size: few; V: TRBV6-5; J: TRBJ1-2; DNA: TGTGCCAGCAGGTCAGGGCAGAACTATGGCTACACCTTC; CDR3: CASRSGQNYGYTF
D: -; size: few; V: TRBV21-1; J: TRBJ2-1; DNA: TGTGCCAGCAGCAAATGGGGTGGGGTGGGACTAGCGGGAGAGGGCCCCTCCTACAATGAGCAGTTCTTC; CDR3: CASSKWGGVGLAGEGPSYNEQFF
D: TRBD1; size: -; V: TRBV6-5; J: TRBJ2-7; DNA: TGTGCCAGCAGTACCGGGACAGGAGGCAACGAGCAGTACTTC; CDR3: CASSTGTGGNEQYF
D: TRBD1; size: few; V: TRBV7-8; J: TRBJ2-5; DNA: TGTGCCAGCAGCTCGCCGGGACAGACTCTCCAAGAGACCCAGTACTTC; CDR3: CASSSPGQTLQETQYF
D: -; size: -; V: TRBV6-1; J: TRBJ1-2; DNA: TGTGCCAGCAGTGAACTAACAGGGACCGCCAACTATGGCTACACCTTC; CDR3: CASSELTGTANYGYTF
D: -; size: once; V: TRBV5-6; J: TRBJ2-7; DNA: TGTGCCAGCACCAAACCCACTCAGGACTACGAGCAGTACTTC; CDR3: CASTKPTQDYEQYF
D: TRBD1; size: -; V: TRBV6-5; J: TRBJ2-1; DNA: TGTGCCAGCAGTTCCGGGACAGGGTATGATGAGCAGTTCTTC; CDR3: CASSSGTGYDEQFF
D: -; size: few; V: TRBV6-5; J: TRBJ2-7; DNA: TGTGCCAGCAGTTACGGGGCAGATTCGAGGGAGCAGTACTTC; CDR3: CASSYGADSREQYF
D: TRBD1; size: -; V: TRBV29-1; J: TRBJ1-2; DNA: TGCAGCGTGGGCACAGGGGGAGACTATGGCTACACCTTC; CDR3: CSVGTGGDYGYTF
D: -; size: -; V: TRBV7-9; J: TRBJ1-1; DNA: TGTGCCAGCAGCTTACGTTCAGAGAACACTGAAGCTTTCTTT; CDR3: CASSLRSENTEAFF
D: TRBD1; size: once; V: TRBV28; J: TRBJ1-5; DNA: TGTGCCAGCAGTTTCCCGGGACAGGGCTTTCAGCCCCAGCATTTT; CDR3: CASSFPGQGFQPQHF
D: TRBD1; size: -; V: TRBV7-9; J: TRBJ2-1; DNA: TGTGCCAGCAGCTTAGAAATGGGACAGGTCGGGGGCTCCTACAATGAGCAGTTCTTC; CDR3: CASSLEMGQVGGSYNEQFF
D: TRBD2; size: -; V: TRBV27; J: TRBJ2-4; DNA: TGTGCCAGCAGTCCCGGGACTAGCGGGAGTGTAGCCAAAAACATTCAGTACTTC; CDR3: CASSPGTSGSVAKNIQYF
D: -; size: -; V: TRBV19; J: TRBJ2-6; DNA: TGTGCCAGTATGGGGAGTGGAGGTGGGGCCAACGTCCTGACTTTC; CDR3: CASMGSGGGANVLTF
D: -; size: -; V: TRBV20-1; J: TRBJ2-7; DNA: TGCAGTGCTAGTCGAGCCTACGAGCAGTACTTC; CDR3: CSASRAYEQYF
D: TRBD2; size: once; V: TRBV15; J: TRBJ2-5; DNA: TGTGCCACCAGCAGAGGACTAGCGGGAGTGGGGGAGACCCAGTACTTC; CDR3: CATSRGLAGVGETQYF
D: -; size: -; V: TRBV19; J: TRBJ2-1; DNA: TGTGCCAGTAGTATAGACGGAGCGGGCGAGCAGTTCTTC; CDR3: CASSIDGAGEQFF
D: TRBD1; size: -; V: TRBV9; J: TRBJ1-1; DNA: TGTGCCAGCAGCCCACACGACAGGGGGGACACTGAAGCTTTCTTT; CDR3: CASSPHDRGDTEAFF
D: TRBD1; size: once; V: TRBV19; J: TRBJ2-2; DNA: TGTGCCAGTAAACAGGGGGAGGTCGGGGAGCTGTTTTTT; CDR3: CASKQGEVGELFF
D: -; size: -; V: TRBV18; J: TRBJ1-1; DNA: TGTGCCAGCTCACCTTACGGGGTGGACACTGAAGCTTTCTTT; CDR3: CASSPYGVDTEAFF
D: -; size: once; V: TRBV5-6; J: TRBJ1-2; DNA: TGTGCCAGCAGCCGTCGGGGGTTTGGATATGGCTACACCTTC; CDR3: CASSRRGFGYGYTF
D: -; size: -; V: TRBV28; J: TRBJ2-1; DNA: TGTGCCAGCAGTTTAGCTAGCGACTCCTACAATGAGCAGTTCTTC; CDR3: CASSLASDSYNEQFF
D: -; size: -; V: TRBV7-2; J: TRBJ2-5; DNA: TGTGCCAGCAGCTTAGAACTTAGGACCCAGTACTTC; CDR3: CASSLELRTQYF
D: -; size: once; V: TRBV28; J: TRBJ1-5; DNA: TGTGCCAGCAGTTTACCGACACCCCTCAATCAGCCCCAGCATTTT; CDR3: CASSLPTPLNQPQHF
D: -; size: -; V: TRBV10-2; J: TRBJ2-7; DNA: TGCGCCAGCAGTGAGTCGTGGGCTGCGTATGGCTCCTACGAGCAGTACTTC; CDR3: CASSESWAAYGSYEQYF
D: -; size: once; V: TRBV6-5; J: TRBJ1-1; DNA: TGTGCCAGCAGTTCCCTAATGAACACTGAAGCTTTCTTT; CDR3: CASSSLMNTEAFF
D: TRBD2; size: few; V: TRBV6-5; J: TRBJ2-7; DNA: TGTGCCAGCAGTTACGGGCCCGGGACTAGCAGCTACGAGCAGTACTTC; CDR3: CASSYGPGTSSYEQYF
D: -; size: -; V: TRBV7-9; J: TRBJ1-5; DNA: TGTGCCAGCAGCCAACAGGGAAATCAGCCCCAGCATTTT; CDR3: CASSQQGNQPQHF
D: TRBD1; size: -; V: TRBV6-5; J: TRBJ2-3; DNA: TGTGCCAGCAGTAGACAGGGTGGGAGCGCAGATACGCAGTATTTT; CDR3: CASSRQGGSADTQYF
D: TRBD1; size: -; V: TRBV6-6; J: TRBJ2-2; DNA: TGTGCCAGCAAAATCCAGGGGGCCGGGGAGCTGTTTTTT; CDR3: CASKIQGAGELFF
D: TRBD1; size: -; V: TRBV5-3; J: TRBJ2-5; DNA: TGTGCCAGAAGCGCCACAGGGGGGCGGGAGACCCAGTACTTC; CDR3: CARSATGGRETQYF
D: -; size: -; V: TRBV5-1; J: TRBJ2-1; DNA: TGCGCCAGCAGCTTGAGTACCCAGGGGGGTTACAATGAGCAGTTCTTC; CDR3: CASSLSTQGGYNEQFF
D: -; size: -; V: TRBV6-4; J: TRBJ2-1; DNA: TGTGCCAGCCGAGAGGATGGAGACGGGTACAATGAGCAGTTCTTC; CDR3: CASREDGDGYNEQFF
D: -; size: -; V: TRBV28; J: TRBJ2-6; DNA: TGTGCCAGCAGTTTCGGAGGGGCTGGGGCCAACGTCCTGACTTTC; CDR3: CASSFGGAGANVLTF
D: -; size: few; V: TRBV2; J: TRBJ2-3; DNA: TGTGCCAGCACCGTTGGCACAGATACGCAGTATTTT; CDR3: CASTVGTDTQYF
D: TRBD1; size: -; V: TRBV6-6; J: TRBJ2-7; DNA: TGTGCCAGCAGAGGCGGACAGGGGGTGTCCTACGAGCAGTACTTC; CDR3: CASRGGQGVSYEQYF
D: -; size: -; V: TRBV28; J: TRBJ2-3; DNA: TGTGCCAGCAGTTTAGGGCAGGATACGCAGTATTTT; CDR3: CASSLGQDTQYF
D: -; size: -; V: TRBV5-4; J: TRBJ2-3; DNA: TGTGCCAGCAGCTTGGTGATTTCGTCGTCGGGGGATCGTACAGATACGCAGTATTTT; CDR3: CASSLVISSSGDRTDTQYF
D: TRBD1; size: -; V: TRBV28; J: TRBJ2-7; DNA: TGTGCCAGCAGTTCGCTAGGACAGGGTTCATCCTACGAGCAGTACTTC; CDR3: CASSSLGQGSSYEQYF
D: -; size: -; V: TRBV2; J: TRBJ2-1; DNA: TGTGCCAGCAGTGATCAATTAGGAGCCTACAATGAGCAGTTCTTC; CDR3: CASSDQLGAYNEQFF
D: TRBD1; size: -; V: TRBV6-5; J: TRBJ1-4; DNA: TGTGCCAGCAGTGGGACAGCAACTAATGAAAAACTGTTTTTT; CDR3: CASSGTATNEKLFF
D: TRBD1; size: -; V: TRBV5-4; J: TRBJ2-4; DNA: TGTGCCAGCAGCCAGGACAGGCAAAACATTCAGTACTTC; CDR3: CASSQDRQNIQYF
D: TRBD2; size: -; V: TRBV5-1; J: TRBJ2-1; DNA: TGCGCCAGCAGGGTAGCGGGAGAGGGGAATGAGCAGTTCTTC; CDR3: CASRVAGEGNEQFF